A single TCR beta chain is shown here with its context. This CDR3 spans 13 amino acids. Germline V lookup: CDR1 MDHEN, CDR2 SYDVKM. Trimming cost V 8 bases and J 7 bases; bases outside gene matches: 7. This sample is part of a study of blood T cell repertoires in COVID-19. Clones were read by immunoSEQ multiplex PCR, and TCRdb kept only the in-frame ones, dropping some. Among fewer than 200,000 clones listed, about 89% were seen once. The sequencing input was peripheral blood. J is TRBJ1-5 and V is TRBV28, with 8 bases fitting TRBD1. The clonotype comes from a man younger than 35 who had recovered from COVID-19. As DNA, the CDR3 is TGTGCCAGCGGCCTCGGACAGGGACAGCCCCAGCATTTT. Translated: CASGLGQGQPQHF.